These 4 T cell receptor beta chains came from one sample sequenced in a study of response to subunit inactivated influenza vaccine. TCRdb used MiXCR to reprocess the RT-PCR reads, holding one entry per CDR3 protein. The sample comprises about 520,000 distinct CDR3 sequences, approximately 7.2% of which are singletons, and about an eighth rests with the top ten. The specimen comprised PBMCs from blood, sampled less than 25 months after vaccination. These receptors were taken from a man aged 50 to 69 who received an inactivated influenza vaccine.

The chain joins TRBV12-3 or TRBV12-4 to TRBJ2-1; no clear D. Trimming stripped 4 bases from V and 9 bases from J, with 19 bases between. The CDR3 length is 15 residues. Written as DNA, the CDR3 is TGTGCCAGCAGTTCACCTATCCCCTTCTCCAGTGAGCAGTTCTTC. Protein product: CASSSPIPFSSEQFF.

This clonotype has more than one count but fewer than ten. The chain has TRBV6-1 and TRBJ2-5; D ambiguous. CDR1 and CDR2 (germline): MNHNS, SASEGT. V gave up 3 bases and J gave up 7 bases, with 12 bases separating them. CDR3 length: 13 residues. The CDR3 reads CASSERRFGTQYF. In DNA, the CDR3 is TGTGCCAGCAGTGAGCGGCGGTTCGGGACCCAGTACTTC.

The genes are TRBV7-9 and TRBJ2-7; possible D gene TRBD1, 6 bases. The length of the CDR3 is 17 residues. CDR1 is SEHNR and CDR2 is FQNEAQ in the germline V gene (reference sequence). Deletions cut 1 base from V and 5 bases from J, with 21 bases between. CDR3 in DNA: TGTGCCAGCAGCTTAGGAACCACCAGACAGGTTTTCGACGAGCAGTACTTC. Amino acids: CASSLGTTRQVFDEQYF.

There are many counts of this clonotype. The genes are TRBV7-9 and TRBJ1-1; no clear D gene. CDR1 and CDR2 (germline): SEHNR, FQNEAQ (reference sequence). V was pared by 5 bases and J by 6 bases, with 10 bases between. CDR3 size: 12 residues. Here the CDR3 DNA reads TGTGCCAGCAGCCCCCGGTCACCTGAAGCTTTCTTT. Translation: CASSPRSPEAFF. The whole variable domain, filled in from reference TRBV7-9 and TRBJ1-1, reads DTGVSQNPRHKITKRGQNVTFRCDPISEHNRLYWYRQTLGQGPEFLTYFQNEAQLEKSRLLSDRFSAERPKGSFSTLEIQRTEQGDSAMYLCASSPRSPEAFFGQGTRLTVV.